This T cell receptor (beta chain) was profiled in a study of OX40 agonist ivuxolimab in advanced cancers. General study findings and limits: Dose levels from 0.1 to 3.0 mg/kg saw CD4+ and CD8+ blood T cells expand clonally by week 6. Expanded clones tended on average to be more numerous among CD8+ T cells than CD4+. Some of the nonresponding patients also showed low levels of normalized T-cell clonal expansion.

Measured with immunoSEQ multiplex PCR; TCRdb has only the in-frame clones, and not every one. Of around 72,000 clones in the sample, 75% to 90% were seen once. The CDR3 runs 14 residues. In germline, CDR1 is SGHAT, CDR2 FQNNGV. Trimming removed 6 bases from V and 3 bases from J, with 15 bases in between. Comments on this clone: The antigen is unknown.

The V gene is TRBV11-2, the J gene TRBJ2-7; D perhaps matches TRBD2 (6 bases). The receptor was isolated from an adult with an advanced solid tumor such as melanoma, head and neck, liver or kidney cancer. Sample: CD4+ or CD8+ T cells sorted from blood, taken in a trial of the OX40 agonist ivuxolimab. CDR3 amino acids: CASSSGLIIYEQYF. The CDR3 region has the DNA TGTGCCAGCAGTTCGGGACTCATTATCTACGAGCAGTACTTC.